The 23 T cell receptor beta chains below all came from one sample that was sequenced in a study of CD8 T cells in ankylosing spondylitis. TCRdb analysed the 5' RACE reads with MiXCR anew, one entry per CDR3 protein. This table has fewer than 250,000 distinct CDR3 sequences, about 10% appearing once. The source material was blood, either unsorted or a sorted T cell fraction (not recorded which). The source of these receptors is a male donor with ankylosing spondylitis or in good health (not recorded which).

With regard to this clonotype: The junction departs from the called germline gene at one end, perhaps through a read error. CDR3 DNA: TGTGCCAGCAGTTTAGGCCTCTTGAACAGTGAAGCTTTCTTT. Amino acid sequence: CASSLGLLNSEAFF. The chain carries TRBV27 and TRBJ1-1; D gene ambiguous. Germline V gene sequence: CDR1 MNHEY, CDR2 SMNVEV (reference sequence). The CDR3 covers 14 residues.

The rearrangement joins TRBV21-1 to TRBJ2-7; the D call in the table, TRBD1, was not verified against the DNA. TRBV21-1 is designated a pseudogene. CDR3 size: 17 residues. The CDR3 protein is CASSNDGGIPSSYEQYF. CDR3 DNA: TGTGCCAGCAGCAACGACGGGGGGATTCCTAGCTCCTACGAGCAGTACTTC.

This clonotype was observed many times. The chain couples TRBV15 to TRBJ2-1, with D possibly matching TRBD1 (5 bases). CDR1 is LNHNV and CDR2 is YYDKDF in the germline V gene (reference sequence). This CDR3 has 14 residues. The V end was cut by 4 bases, the J end by 8 bases, with 15 bases between. DNA for the CDR3: TGTGCCACCAGCACCGACATTGGGGCACATGAGCAGTTCTTC. Protein sequence: CATSTDIGAHEQFF.

This clonotype was recorded only once. It may be a read error: a sequence one base away is much more abundant. The J gene is TRBJ2-1, the V gene TRBV5-1, with D unresolved. The germline V gene has CDR1 SGHRS and CDR2 YFSETQ. The CDR3 extends over 16 amino acids. CDR3 amino acids: CASSLNSAASYNEQLF. The CDR3 region has the DNA TGCGCCAGCAGCTTGAATTCTGCGGCCTCCTACAATGAGCAGCTCTTC.

This clonotype was found many times. V and J are TRBV29-1 and TRBJ1-3; D uncertain. V was clipped by 7 bases and J by 3 bases, with 16 bases between them. The CDR3 covers 14 residues. Germline V CDR1 and CDR2: SQVTM, ANQGSEA. The CDR3 DNA follows: TGCAGCGCTCACGGTACCCGGGATGGAAACACCATATATTTT. Encoded protein: CSAHGTRDGNTIYF.

This clonotype has a handful of counts. V usage is TRBV5-1 and J usage is TRBJ2-7; tentative D call: TRBD1 (5 bases). The CDR3 consists of 15 residues. Trimming removed 2 bases at V and 0 bases at J, with 12 bases between. The germline gives CDR1 SGHRS, CDR2 YFSETQ. The CDR3 loop reads CASSLVGASSYEQYF. The CDR3 nucleotides are TGCGCCAGCAGCTTAGTAGGGGCCAGCTCCTACGAGCAGTACTTC.

This clonotype was seen at least ten times. This rearrangement joins TRBV11-2 to TRBJ1-1; weak D call: TRBD1 (5 bases). CDR3 length: 18 amino acids. The ends were cut back, 1 base at V and 4 bases at J, with 22 bases in the middle. Germline V gives CDR1 SGHAT, CDR2 FQNNGV. CDR3 DNA: TGTGCCAGCAGCTTAGTTACAGGTCGACCTATCCCTAGCACTGAAGCTTTCTTT. Protein sequence: CASSLVTGRPIPSTEAFF.

This clonotype was recorded many times. The CDR3 protein is CASSQDGLAGAYEQYF. DNA of the CDR3: TGTGCCAGCAGCCAAGATGGGCTAGCGGGAGCCTACGAGCAGTACTTC. The chain uses TRBV4-2 and TRBJ2-7, with TRBD2 identical over 10 bases. V lost 0 bases and J lost 2; bases outside the gene matches: 4. Per germline, CDR1 LGHNA and CDR2 YNFKEQ. The CDR3 runs 16 residues.

Only a few counts were recorded for this clonotype. The genes are TRBV14 and TRBJ2-1; TRBD2 aligns across 7 bases. Germline values: CDR1 SGHDN, CDR2 FVKESK. Trimming removed 4 bases from V and 5 bases from J; junction bases left unmatched: 8. The CDR3 runs 15 residues. The CDR3 is CASSLPGTTNNEQFF. The CDR3 DNA sequence: TGTGCCAGCAGCCTACCCGGGACTACTAACAATGAGCAGTTCTTC.

This clonotype has a count of ten or more. CDR3 nucleotides: TGCAGTGCTAGATCCGGTTATAGCAATCAGCCCCAGCATTTT. It translates to CSARSGYSNQPQHF. V is TRBV20-1 and J is TRBJ1-5; D remains ambiguous. Trimming pared 2 bases from V and 0 bases from J, leaving 8 bases between. Germline CDR1 reads DFQATT; CDR2 reads SNEGSKA (reference sequence). The CDR3 has 14 residues.

This clonotype has only a few counts. This chain connects TRBV11-3 to TRBJ2-5; 7 nucleotides align to TRBD1. Germline V lookup: CDR1 SGHNT, CDR2 YENEEA. The CDR3 is made up of 16 amino acids. Unmatched junction bases numbered 9, after V lost 3 bases and J lost 2 bases. The CDR3 loop reads CASSLGVDRRQETQYF. CDR3 coding DNA: TGTGCCAGCAGCTTGGGAGTGGACAGGAGGCAAGAGACCCAGTACTTC.

This clonotype was recorded many times. V gene TRBV3-1 combines with J gene TRBJ1-1, with D possibly TRBD1 on 6 matching bases. This CDR3 contains 16 residues. V lost 0 bases and J lost 4, with 15 bases in between. The germline CDR1 and CDR2 sequences are LGHDT and YNNKEL (reference sequence). CDR3 in DNA: TGTGCCAGCAGCCAAGATGGGGGCTCGGGGAGCACTGAAGCTTTCTTT. Amino acids: CASSQDGGSGSTEAFF.

This clonotype was seen ten or more times. The J gene is TRBJ2-7, the V gene TRBV7-6; D possibly corresponds to TRBD2 (6 bases). CDR1 and CDR2 from the germline V gene are SGHVS and FNYEAQ. The CDR3 is 16 residues long. The ends were cut back, 1 base at V and 7 bases at J, with 20 bases in the middle. The CDR3 here is CASSLVVGGSLWEQYF. CDR3 bases: TGTGCCAGCAGCTTAGTTGTGGGAGGATCCCTCTGGGAGCAGTACTTC.

This clonotype was seen ten or more times. The chain is built from TRBV6-5 and TRBJ1-2, with D perhaps matching TRBD1 (6 bases). The germline V gene has CDR1 MNHEY and CDR2 SVGAGI. The V gene lost 0 bases and the J gene lost 0 bases, with 11 bases spanning the gap. This CDR3 contains 16 residues. The CDR3 is CASSYSGGSANYGYTF. The CDR3 DNA follows: TGTGCCAGCAGTTACTCAGGGGGAAGCGCTAACTATGGCTACACCTTC.

This clonotype was detected many times. The chain has TRBV7-7 and TRBJ2-7; TRBD1 agrees at 7 bases. V lost 4 bases and J lost 6; bases outside the gene matches: 6. The CDR3 has 13 amino acids. Germline CDR1 reads SSHAT; CDR2 reads FNYEAQ (reference sequence). The DNA of the CDR3 is TGTGCCAGCAGCTCAGGGACAGCATCCGAGCAGTACTTC. The encoded protein is CASSSGTASEQYF.

The chain recombines TRBV12-2 with TRBJ1-1; TRBD1, the D gene given by the table, was not confirmed from the DNA. TRBV12-2 is marked as a pseudogene. The CDR3 loop spans 16 amino acids. CDR3 in DNA: TGTGCAAGTCGCTTAGCGAAGGGGCCGGTGAACACTGAAGCTTTCTTT. As protein: CASRLAKGPVNTEAFF.

The rearrangement uses TRBV25-1 and TRBJ2-1; 10 bases are a match to TRBD2. The germline V gene encodes CDR1 MGHDK and CDR2 SYGVNS. The CDR3 extends over 17 amino acids. Losses at the gene ends were 5 bases for V and 1 base for J; bases not matched to a gene: 8. The DNA of the CDR3 is TGTGCCAGCAGTCCACTAAGGACTAGCGGTTCCTACAATGAGCAGTTCTTC. This encodes CASSPLRTSGSYNEQFF.

This clonotype was observed many times. The rearrangement joins TRBV29-1 to TRBJ2-3, with a tentative D call TRBD2 (6 bases). Trimming shortened V by 4 bases and J by 3 bases, and 14 bases separated the two germline ends. The germline CDR1 and CDR2 sequences are SQVTM and ANQGSEA. The CDR3 totals 14 residues. Written as DNA, the CDR3 is TGCAGCGTTGGCCTCGGGAGAAGGACAGATACGCAGTATTTT. Translated: CSVGLGRRTDTQYF.

This clonotype came up a few times. The CDR3 region has the DNA TGTGCCTGGAGTGGGGACAGCTACGAGCAGTACTTC. Protein sequence: CAWSGDSYEQYF. The chain carries TRBV30 and TRBJ2-7, with 7 positions matching TRBD1. V trimming: 1 base; J trimming: 3 bases; junction bases outside the gene matches: 0. Germline assignment: CDR1 GTSNPN and CDR2 SVGIG (reference sequence). The CDR3 runs 12 residues.

The chain links TRBV5-1 to TRBJ2-7, with 12 bases fitting TRBD2. This CDR3 has 16 residues. V gave up 0 bases and J gave up 4 bases; unmatched junction bases: 5. Germline CDR1 SGHRS, CDR2 YFSETQ. CDR3 region: CASSLGLAGGLYEQYF. The CDR3 bases are TGCGCCAGCAGCTTGGGTCTAGCGGGGGGGCTGTACGAGCAGTACTTC. Filled out from reference TRBV5-1 and TRBJ2-7, the complete variable domain reads KAGVTQTPRYLIKTRGQQVTLSCSPISGHRSVSWYQQTPGQGLQFLFEYFSETQRNKGNFPGRFSGRQFSNSRSEMNVSTLELGDSALYLCASSLGLAGGLYEQYFGPGTRLTVT.

The V call is TRBV30, the J call TRBJ2-3, with TRBD2 identical over 7 bases. V dropped 4 bases and J dropped 3; count of bases not matched to a gene: 7. This CDR3 spans 14 amino acids. Looked up from germline, CDR1 is GTSNPN and CDR2 is SVGIG (reference sequence). This chain's CDR3 is CAWKRGRGTDTQYF. Here the CDR3 DNA reads TGTGCCTGGAAAAGAGGGCGGGGGACAGATACGCAGTATTTT. The full variable domain, its missing parts supplied by reference TRBV30 and TRBJ2-3, is SQTIHQWPATLVQPVGSPLSLECTVEGTSNPNLYWYRQAAGRGLQLLFYSVGIGQISSEVPQNLSASRPQDRQFILSSKKLLLSDSGFYLCAWKRGRGTDTQYFGPGTRLTVL.

In this sample, this clonotype turned up many times. The chain links TRBV20-1 to TRBJ2-1; no clear D. CDR1 and CDR2 (germline): DFQATT, SNEGSKA (reference sequence). Trimming left V 3 bases short and J 5 bases short, with 11 bases between. CDR3 size: 13 residues. The CDR3 DNA reads TGCAGTGCTAGGTTCAACACGCACAATGAGCAGTTCTTC. The encoded protein is CSARFNTHNEQFF.

This clonotype has a count of ten or more. The J gene is TRBJ2-7, the V gene TRBV2; D uncertain. Trimming removed 5 bases from V and 6 bases from J, with 8 bases in between. The CDR3 covers 11 residues. Germline CDR1 and CDR2: SNHLY and FYNNEI. CDR3 sequence: CASSPFSEQYF. In DNA, the CDR3 is TGTGCCAGCAGTCCGTTCAGCGAGCAGTACTTC.